Each of the 12 T cell receptor beta chains below was sequenced from the same sample in a study of cytomegalovirus exposure and HLA in healthy donors. Produced via immunoSEQ multiplex PCR; TCRdb's table is partial and in-frame only. In the table there are roughly 130,000 clones, roughly 91% of which are singletons. The sample taken for sequencing was PBMCs. The receptors come from a man aged 25 to 40 in good health and CMV-seronegative.

The CDR3 here is CASSARTEMNTEAFF. As DNA, the CDR3 is TGTGCCAGCAGCGCACGTACGGAGATGAACACTGAAGCTTTCTTT. The J gene is TRBJ1-1, the V gene TRBV13; unclear D gene. The CDR3 length is 15 residues. V was cut by 5 bases and J by 0 bases, with 13 bases left in between. In germline, CDR1 is PRHDT, CDR2 FYEKMQ (reference sequence).

The chain joins TRBV7-6 to TRBJ2-7; D perhaps matches TRBD1 (6 bases). CDR3 size: 13 residues. Germline loops: CDR1 SGHVS, CDR2 FNYEAQ. The V end lost 4 bases, the J end lost 6 bases, and 13 bases lay between the germline ends. The CDR3 loop reads CASSWEQGPEQYF. CDR3 DNA sequence: TGTGCCAGCAGCTGGGAACAGGGCCCCGAGCAGTACTTC.

This sequence joins TRBV7-8 and TRBJ1-2; a weak D match, TRBD1 (5 bases). CDR3 length: 14 residues. V lost 5 bases, J lost 5 bases, and 15 bases lay in between. Per the germline V gene, CDR1 is SGHVS and CDR2 is FQNEAQ. CDR3: CASSLSSGRYGYTF. The CDR3 coding sequence is TGTGCCAGCAGCCTTAGTTCAGGGAGGTATGGCTACACCTTC.

This clone was seen only once. This chain uses TRBV6-5 with TRBJ1-2; 9 bases are shared with TRBD1. The CDR3 extends over 15 amino acids. V was clipped by 3 bases and J by 7 bases; unmatched bases: 9. Germline CDR1 MNHEY, CDR2 SVGAGI. The CDR3 nucleotides read TGTGCCAGCAGTTATTCGGTTGGACAGGGGTTTGGCTACACCTTC. It yields the protein CASSYSVGQGFGYTF.

The genes are TRBV5-1 and TRBJ1-2, with D tentatively TRBD1 (5 bases). This CDR3 is built from 14 residues. From germline, CDR1 is SGHRS and CDR2 YFSETQ. V was clipped by 0 bases and J by 3 bases, with 9 bases between them. The CDR3 region is CASSLGVTDYGYTF. Here the CDR3 DNA reads TGCGCCAGCAGCTTGGGCGTGACAGACTATGGCTACACCTTC.

CDR3 residues: CASSLTGGGYTF. The CDR3, as DNA: TGTGCCAGTAGTCTCACAGGGGGCGGCTACACCTTC. The chain couples TRBV19 to TRBJ1-2, with TRBD1 identical over 9 bases. J was trimmed by 8 bases and V by 5 bases; bases with no gene match: 3. The germline V gene encodes CDR1 LNHDA and CDR2 SQIVND (reference sequence). The CDR3 totals 12 residues.

This chain joins TRBV19 and TRBJ2-7, with a possible D match to TRBD2 (5 bases). The V end was cut by 3 bases, the J end by 5 bases, with 23 bases between. The CDR3 extends over 17 amino acids. Germline V gives CDR1 LNHDA, CDR2 SQIVND (reference sequence). The CDR3 DNA reads as TGTGCCAGTAGTATGGTATGGGCGGCCGGGTTCGGGAACGAGCAGTACTTC. Translation: CASSMVWAAGFGNEQYF.

The rearrangement joins TRBV11-2 to TRBJ1-4, with no clear D. The CDR3 totals 14 residues. V lost 1 base and J lost 0, with 3 bases in between. The germline CDR1 and CDR2 sequences are SGHAT and FQNNGV. CDR3 sequence reads: CASSLGATNEKLFF. CDR3 bases: TGTGCCAGCAGCTTAGGAGCAACTAATGAAAAACTGTTTTTT.

The chain recombines TRBV5-6 with TRBJ1-1, with TRBD1 matching over 8 bases. Germline V CDR1 and CDR2: SGHDT, YYEEEE. V lost 4 bases, J lost 1 base, and 3 bases stayed unmatched. CDR3 size: 14 residues. This CDR3 reads CASSTGQGNTEAFF. In nucleotides, the CDR3 is TGTGCCAGCAGCACTGGACAGGGGAACACTGAAGCTTTCTTT.

The chain carries TRBV5-4 and TRBJ2-7, with TRBD2 matching over 10 bases. From germline, CDR1 is SGHNT and CDR2 YYREEE (reference sequence). The CDR3 has 15 amino acids. Unmatched junction bases numbered 8, after V lost 1 base and J lost 7 bases. The CDR3: CASSLIAGGFMEQYF. The CDR3 DNA is TGTGCCAGCAGCTTGATAGCGGGGGGTTTTATGGAGCAGTACTTC.

The CDR3 DNA is TGCGCCAGCAGCCAAGATAGGTTCGGGTATGAGCAGTTCTTC. Its translation is CASSQDRFGYEQFF. The chain recombines TRBV4-3 with TRBJ2-1; D remains ambiguous. The CDR3 length is 14 residues. Germline CDR1 is LGHNA and CDR2 is YSLEER. The V end was cut by 0 bases, the J end by 8 bases, with 11 bases between.

This chain connects TRBV7-6 to TRBJ2-5, with TRBD1 as a possible D gene (5 bases). CDR1 and CDR2 (germline): SGHVS, FNYEAQ. This CDR3 spans 15 amino acids. Trimming removed 1 base from V and 4 bases from J, with 13 bases in between. The CDR3 DNA follows: TGTGCCAGCAGCTTAGAGGGCAGGGTAATAGAGACCCAGTACTTC. Translating gives CASSLEGRVIETQYF.